This T cell receptor beta chain is drawn from a study of tumor-infiltrating lymphocytes in primary liver carcinoma. Study-level information: Surgeons resected the patients' primary liver carcinomas. Lesions, classed as T1-T3 N0M0, spanned 4.2 to 10 cm across.

Starting material of 500 to 600 ng total RNA yielded TCR beta cDNA via a constant-region primer. TCR beta libraries came from three nested multiplex PCR rounds using slightly modified ARM-PCR. TRBV1-TRBV30 forward primers and a C-beta reverse primer were used in the first two PCR rounds, which each ran for approximately 9 cycles. TCRdb analysed the multiplex PCR reads with MiXCR anew, one entry per CDR3 protein. The table records fewer than 400,000 distinct CDR3 sequences, around three fifths of them present only once. RNA isolated from unsorted whole blood supplied the blood RNA, with germline DNA also extracted. This clonotype was seen a few times. The CDR3 covers 15 residues. Germline V lookup: CDR1 MNHEY, CDR2 SVGEGT. The V end was cut by 2 bases, the J end by 6 bases, with 17 bases between.

The chain has TRBV6-2 or TRBV6-3 and TRBJ2-7; either TRBD1 or TRBD2 may fit D (5 bases each). The material sequenced was peripheral blood. This receptor was identified in a woman aged 30 to 39 with primary liver carcinoma and hepatitis B virus infection. This CDR3 is CASSYRRGRYGEQYF. In DNA form, the CDR3 reads TGTGCCAGCAGTTACCGTCGGGGACGGTACGGCGAGCAGTACTTC.